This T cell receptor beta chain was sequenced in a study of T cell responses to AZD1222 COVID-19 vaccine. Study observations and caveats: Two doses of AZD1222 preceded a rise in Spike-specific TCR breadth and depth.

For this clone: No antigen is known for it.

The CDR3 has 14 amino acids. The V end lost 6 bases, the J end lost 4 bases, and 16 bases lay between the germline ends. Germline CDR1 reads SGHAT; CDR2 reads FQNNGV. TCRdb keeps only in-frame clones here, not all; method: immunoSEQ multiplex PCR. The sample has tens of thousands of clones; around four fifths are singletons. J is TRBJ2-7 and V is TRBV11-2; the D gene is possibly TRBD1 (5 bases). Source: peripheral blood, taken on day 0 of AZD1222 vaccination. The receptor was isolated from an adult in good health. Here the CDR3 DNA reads TGTGCCAGCAGATTTACAGGAAACTCATACGAGCAGTACTTC. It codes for CASRFTGNSYEQYF.